A selection of T cell receptor beta chains follows, all from one sample in a study of shared clonotypes between healthy human individuals. Using immunoSEQ multiplex PCR, the repertoire was profiled, and TCRdb retains in-frame clones only, with some absent. There are about 2.4 million clones in the sample; roughly 93% occur only once, and roughly 0.39% lies in the top ten. Sequencing was carried out using naive CD4+ T cells from PBMCs. The receptors originated from a man between 18 and 29 years old in good health. Some clones in this sample may be carry-over from other donors' samples. CDR3s include the opening cysteine and the closing phenylalanine or tryptophan. Fields, in order: clone size, D gene, J gene, V gene, CDR3 DNA, CDR3 protein. A D gene is named only where the DNA matches it firmly. Clone size appears in some rows only: once, few, many, or a class for an expanded clone.

size: once
D: TRBD2
J: TRBJ2-2
V: TRBV5-4
DNA: TGTGCCAGCAGCTTAGCTGCGGGAGCGAACACCGGGGAGCTGTTTTTT
CDR3: CASSLAAGANTGELFF

size: -
D: -
J: TRBJ2-1
V: TRBV9
DNA: TGTGCCAGCAGCCCAAACCCGGGGGATGGGAATGAGCAGTTCTTC
CDR3: CASSPNPGDGNEQFF

size: -
D: TRBD2
J: TRBJ2-3
V: TRBV27
DNA: TGTGCCAGCAGTTCCCCTAGCGGGTCCACAGATACGCAGTATTTT
CDR3: CASSSPSGSTDTQYF

size: -
D: TRBD1
J: TRBJ1-2
V: TRBV5-1
DNA: TGCGCCAGCAGCGAGTCGACAGGGACGGGGGGCTACACCTTC
CDR3: CASSESTGTGGYTF

size: -
D: TRBD1
J: TRBJ2-3
V: TRBV5-3
DNA: TGTGCCGGGACACCGGGACAGGGGTTGACAGATACGCAGTATTTT
CDR3: CAGTPGQGLTDTQYF

size: -
D: -
J: TRBJ2-2
V: TRBV7-9
DNA: TGTGCCAGCAGCCCGAGACTCATAAGGGACACCGGGGAGCTGTTTTTT
CDR3: CASSPRLIRDTGELFF

size: -
D: -
J: TRBJ2-7
V: TRBV20-1
DNA: TGCAGCCTGGGGGGTACCTACGAGCAGTACTTC
CDR3: CSLGGTYEQYF

size: -
D: -
J: TRBJ2-4
V: TRBV15
DNA: TGTGCCACCAGTATTCCGGGAGCCAAAAACATTCAGTACTTC
CDR3: CATSIPGAKNIQYF

size: -
D: TRBD1
J: TRBJ2-1
V: TRBV19
DNA: TGTGCCAGTACCCGCGAGAGGCAGGGGGTGCATGAGCAGTTCTTC
CDR3: CASTRERQGVHEQFF

size: -
D: -
J: TRBJ1-5
V: TRBV18
DNA: TGTGCCAGCTCGCCCAGGCAAGGTGATCAGCCCCAGCATTTT
CDR3: CASSPRQGDQPQHF

size: once
D: -
J: TRBJ2-6
V: TRBV7-2
DNA: TGTGCCAGCAGCTCCTTCGGCGGGGACGCCGGATCGGCCAACGTCCTGACTTTC
CDR3: CASSSFGGDAGSANVLTF

size: -
D: TRBD2
J: TRBJ2-5
V: TRBV29-1
DNA: TGCAGCGGGGGCGGGGGATACCAAGAGACCCAGTACTTC
CDR3: CSGGGGYQETQYF

size: -
D: TRBD2
J: TRBJ2-7
V: TRBV7-8
DNA: TGTGCCAGCAGCGCTCCTAGCGGGAGGGCCCTTGGCCTCCAGCAGTACTTC
CDR3: CASSAPSGRALGLQQYF

size: -
D: -
J: TRBJ2-3
V: TRBV2
DNA: TGTGCCAGCAGTGAAGGGTTTCCCCCGTATACGCAGTATTTT
CDR3: CASSEGFPPYTQYF

size: -
D: TRBD1
J: TRBJ2-3
V: TRBV25-1
DNA: TGTGCCAGCAGCCAAGCTCCGGGACAGCTCACAGATACGCAGTATTTT
CDR3: CASSQAPGQLTDTQYF

size: -
D: -
J: TRBJ1-5
V: TRBV7-2
DNA: TGTGCCAGCAGCTTCGATTGGAGCAATCAGCCCCAGCATTTT
CDR3: CASSFDWSNQPQHF

size: -
D: -
J: TRBJ2-5
V: TRBV5-1
DNA: TGCGCCAGCAGCCTGGCTCCTGGGGGCCAAGAGACCCAGTACTTC
CDR3: CASSLAPGGQETQYF

size: -
D: -
J: TRBJ1-3
V: TRBV6-5
DNA: TGTGCCAGCAGCCTCGGCGCAGGGGCTGGAAACACCATATATTTT
CDR3: CASSLGAGAGNTIYF

size: -
D: -
J: TRBJ2-2
V: TRBV28
DNA: TGTGCCAGCAGATCAGTGTTACCCCGGGGCACCGGGGAGCTGTTTTTT
CDR3: CASRSVLPRGTGELFF

size: -
D: TRBD2
J: TRBJ2-1
V: TRBV7-2
DNA: TGTGCCAGCAGCCCCTCCCCCCTAGCGGGAGGCGGCAATGAGCAGTTCTTC
CDR3: CASSPSPLAGGGNEQFF

size: -
D: TRBD2
J: TRBJ2-7
V: TRBV28
DNA: TGTGCCAGCACTTTTAGCGGGGCTCAGCAGTACTTC
CDR3: CASTFSGAQQYF

size: -
D: TRBD2
J: TRBJ2-1
V: TRBV28
DNA: TGTGCCAGCAGTAAACTAGCGATTAATGAGCAGTTCTTC
CDR3: CASSKLAINEQFF

size: -
D: -
J: TRBJ2-5
V: TRBV5-4
DNA: TGTGCCAGCAGCTTGGCCTTTGGACAAGAGACCCAGTACTTC
CDR3: CASSLAFGQETQYF

size: -
D: -
J: TRBJ1-2
V: TRBV7-9
DNA: TGTGCCAGCAGCTTAGCGCTCGTACAGGGAGAATACACCTTC
CDR3: CASSLALVQGEYTF

size: -
D: -
J: TRBJ1-1
V: TRBV29-1
DNA: TGCAGCGTTGTTACAGACACCGACACTGAAGCTTTCTTT
CDR3: CSVVTDTDTEAFF

size: -
D: -
J: TRBJ1-2
V: TRBV7-9
DNA: TGTGCCAGCAGCTTAGGAAGCGGGACGGACTACTACTACACCTTC
CDR3: CASSLGSGTDYYYTF

size: -
D: TRBD2
J: TRBJ2-1
V: TRBV28
DNA: TGTGCCAGCAGCCGGGGGCTAGCGGGAGGGTTGGGGTTCTTC
CDR3: CASSRGLAGGLGFF

size: -
D: -
J: TRBJ2-7
V: TRBV5-1
DNA: TGCGCCAGCAGCACCTCGGGAAGAGCTTACGAGCAGTACTTC
CDR3: CASSTSGRAYEQYF